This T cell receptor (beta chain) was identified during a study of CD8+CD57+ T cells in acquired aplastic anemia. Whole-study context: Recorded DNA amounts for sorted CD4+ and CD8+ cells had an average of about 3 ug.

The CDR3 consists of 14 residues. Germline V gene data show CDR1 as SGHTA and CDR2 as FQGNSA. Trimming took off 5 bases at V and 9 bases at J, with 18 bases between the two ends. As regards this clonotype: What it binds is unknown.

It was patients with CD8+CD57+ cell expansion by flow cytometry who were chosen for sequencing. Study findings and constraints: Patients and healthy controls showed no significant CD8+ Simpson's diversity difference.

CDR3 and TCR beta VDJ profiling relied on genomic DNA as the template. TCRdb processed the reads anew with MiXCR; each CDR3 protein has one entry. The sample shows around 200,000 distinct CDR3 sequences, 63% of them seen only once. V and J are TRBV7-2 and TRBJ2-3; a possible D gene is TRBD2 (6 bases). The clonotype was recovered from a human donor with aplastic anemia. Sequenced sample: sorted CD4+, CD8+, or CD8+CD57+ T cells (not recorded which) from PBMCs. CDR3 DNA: TGTGCCAGCAGCAGCGGCAGGGCTAGCGACACGCAGTATTTT. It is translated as CASSSGRASDTQYF.